Sequencing of this TCR beta chain was carried out in a study of radiotherapy plus CTLA-4 blockade in lung cancer. The overall study: In approximately 17% of patients, objective responses were seen; 30% to 35% had disease control.

Whole-study findings and limits: Some TCR clones had been derived from tumors. These clones expanded in peripheral blood after radiotherapy plus ipilimumab. Early shifts in blood T cell clones, with interferon-beta, reportedly predicted response best.

Here immunoSEQ multiplex PCR was the method, and the copy in TCRdb shows in-frame clones only, minus some. The table lists about 87,000 clones, around 87% of them singletons. Those with chemo-refractory metastatic non-small-cell lung cancer were treated with focal radiation combined with CTLA-4 blockade using ipilimumab. To note about this clone: What it recognizes is unknown.

CDR3 length: 15 amino acids. The germline gives CDR1 LGHNA, CDR2 YSLEER. V was trimmed by 3 bases and J by 0 bases, leaving 10 bases between them. This sequence was found in a human donor with non-small cell lung cancer that progressed on radiotherapy plus ipilimumab. The sample was peripheral blood, taken from a patient treated with radiotherapy plus ipilimumab. The rearrangement links TRBV4-3 to TRBJ2-3; D possibly corresponds to TRBD1 (6 bases). The CDR3 sequence is CASSQQGFSTDTQYF. The CDR3 nucleotides are TGCGCCAGCAGCCAGCAGGGGTTTAGCACAGATACGCAGTATTTT.